The rows below give T cell receptor beta chains drawn from one sample of a study of a mutant IDH1 vaccine in newly diagnosed glioma. Their target antigens are unknown. Here immunoSEQ multiplex PCR was the method, and the copy in TCRdb shows in-frame clones only, minus some. The profile covers 50,000 to 55,000 clones, with 78% appearing a single time and around 4.9% taken by the ten largest. The sample was PBMCs, taken from a glioma patient whose treatment included an IDH1 peptide vaccine. The receptor set was obtained from a man aged 50-60 years with glioma. CDR3s include the opening cysteine and the closing phenylalanine or tryptophan. D genes are given only for firm matches. Some rows mark clone size as missing; the rest say once, few, many or name a class of expanded clone.

J | D | V | size | DNA | CDR3
TRBJ1-1 | NA | TRBV6-5 | few | TGTGCCAGCAAGCGTGGCGCGAACACTGAAGCTTTCTTT | CASKRGANTEAFF
TRBJ2-7 | NA | TRBV4-1 | few | TGCGCCAGCAGCCAAGTTCAGGGGACGACCTACGAGCAGTACTTC | CASSQVQGTTYEQYF
TRBJ1-2 | NA | TRBV5-1 | NA | TGCGCCAGCAGCCTGGATGGGGACATCTCGGCGTGGGGCTACACCTTC | CASSLDGDISAWGYTF
TRBJ1-4 | NA | TRBV9 | NA | TGTGCCAGCAGCCAAACTGTCGGGGTTAATGAAAAACTGTTTTTT | CASSQTVGVNEKLFF
TRBJ1-1 | NA | TRBV6-1 | once | TGTGCCAGCAAAGAAATCAGGGAGACTGAAGCTTTCTTT | CASKEIRETEAFF
TRBJ1-2 | NA | TRBV7-9 | NA | TGTGCCAGCAGCTTAGCGGGGGGCAGGGAAGAAAATGGCTACACCTTC | CASSLAGGREENGYTF
TRBJ1-1 | NA | TRBV5-1 | NA | TGCGCCAGCAGCCCGGATGGGCAGGCCGCAGCTTTCTTT | CASSPDGQAAAFF
TRBJ2-7 | NA | TRBV5-5 | NA | TGTGCCAGCAGCTTGGACCTATCGGGGGGCGGCTACGAGCAGTACTTC | CASSLDLSGGGYEQYF
TRBJ1-5 | NA | TRBV11-2 | NA | TGTGCCAGCAGCTTAGCTGAGAATCAGCCCCAGCATTTT | CASSLAENQPQHF
TRBJ1-2 | NA | TRBV10-3 | NA | TGTGCCATCAGCCCTCGTGTGGGGGGGAGAACAGGGCTGGTGTATGGCTACACCTTC | CAISPRVGGRTGLVYGYTF
TRBJ1-2 | NA | TRBV2 | NA | TGTGCCAGCAGAGTACAGGTCTCCTATGGCTACACCTTC | CASRVQVSYGYTF